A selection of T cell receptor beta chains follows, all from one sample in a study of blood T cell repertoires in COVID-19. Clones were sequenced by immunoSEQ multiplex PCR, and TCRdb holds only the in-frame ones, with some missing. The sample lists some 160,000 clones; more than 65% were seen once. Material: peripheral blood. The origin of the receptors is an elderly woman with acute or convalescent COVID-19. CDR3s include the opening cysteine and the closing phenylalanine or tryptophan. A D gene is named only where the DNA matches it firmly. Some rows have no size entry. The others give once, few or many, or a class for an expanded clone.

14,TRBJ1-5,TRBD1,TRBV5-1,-,TGCGCCAGCAGCCCGGGACAGGGCTTTCAGCCCCAGCATTTT,CASSPGQGFQPQHF
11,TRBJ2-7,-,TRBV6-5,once,TGTGCCAGCTTAGAATTCTACGAGCAGTACTTC,CASLEFYEQYF
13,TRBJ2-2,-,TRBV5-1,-,TGCGCCAGCAGCCGTCAGGGAACCGGGGAGCTGTTTTTT,CASSRQGTGELFF
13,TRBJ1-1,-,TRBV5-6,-,TGTGCCAGCAGCTGGTCAGGGTCACCTGAAGCTTTCTTT,CASSWSGSPEAFF
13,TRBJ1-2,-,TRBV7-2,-,TGTGCCAGCAGCTTAGGAACAAACTATGGCTACACCTTC,CASSLGTNYGYTF
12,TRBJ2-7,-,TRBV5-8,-,TGTGCCAGCAGCCTCACAGCGGGCGAGCAGTACTTC,CASSLTAGEQYF
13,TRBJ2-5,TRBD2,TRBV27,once,TGTGCCAGCAGACCCACGGGAGGGGAGACCCAGTACTTC,CASRPTGGETQYF
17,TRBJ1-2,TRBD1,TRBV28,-,TGTGCCAGCATTCCAAGCTCGGGACAGGGGTACGACTATGGCTACACCTTC,CASIPSSGQGYDYGYTF
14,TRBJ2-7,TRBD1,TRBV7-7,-,TGTGCTAGCAGCCCGGGACAGGGGACCTACGAGCAGTACTTC,CASSPGQGTYEQYF
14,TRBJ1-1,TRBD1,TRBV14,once,TGTGCCAGCAGCCCACAGGGGCCCTTCGCTGAAGCTTTCTTT,CASSPQGPFAEAFF
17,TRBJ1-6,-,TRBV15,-,TGTGCCACCAGCCATGGCCGGGGCCCCGGGACTCGGTCACCCCTCCACTTT,CATSHGRGPGTRSPLHF
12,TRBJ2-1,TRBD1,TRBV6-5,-,TGTGCCAGCCGGGACAGTTGGAATGAGCAGTTCTTC,CASRDSWNEQFF
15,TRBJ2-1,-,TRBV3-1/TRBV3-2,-,TGTGCCAGCAGCCAAGATCAAGTTCCGGCAGGAGAGCAGTTCTTC,CASSQDQVPAGEQFF
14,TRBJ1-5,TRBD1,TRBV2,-,TGTGCCAGCTGGGACAGTTATAGCAATCAGCCCCAGCATTTT,CASWDSYSNQPQHF
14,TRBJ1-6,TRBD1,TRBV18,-,TGTGCCAGCTCACCGGGACAGACGGGTTCACCCCTCCACTTT,CASSPGQTGSPLHF
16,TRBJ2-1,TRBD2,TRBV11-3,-,TGTGCCAGCAGCTTATCTCTAGCGGGAGGGTACCATGAGCAGTTCTTC,CASSLSLAGGYHEQFF
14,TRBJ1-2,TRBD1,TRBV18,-,TGTGCCAGCTCACGGGACAGGGGGGACTATGGCTACACCTTC,CASSRDRGDYGYTF
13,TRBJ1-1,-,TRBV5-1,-,TGCGCCAGCAGCTTACAAATGAACACTGAAGCTTTCTTT,CASSLQMNTEAFF
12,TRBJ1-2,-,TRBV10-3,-,TGTGCCATCAGTGAACTATCCTATGGCTACACCTTC,CAISELSYGYTF
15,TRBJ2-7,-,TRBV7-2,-,TGTGCCAGCAGCCGCCTGAACACGCTCGCCTACGAGCAGTACTTC,CASSRLNTLAYEQYF
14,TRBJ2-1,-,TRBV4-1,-,TGCGCCAGCAGCCAACTCCCTGCCTACAATGAGCAGTTCTTC,CASSQLPAYNEQFF
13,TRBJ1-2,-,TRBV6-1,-,TGTGCCAGCAGTGAGGCAAGAAACTATGGCTACACCTTC,CASSEARNYGYTF
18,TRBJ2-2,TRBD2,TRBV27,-,TGTGCCAGCACTCCCGGACTAGCGGGAGGTTTACACACCGGGGAGCTGTTTTTT,CASTPGLAGGLHTGELFF
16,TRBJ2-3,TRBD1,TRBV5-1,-,TGCGCCAGCAGCGCGGGACAGGTCGGGAGCACAGATACGCAGTATTTT,CASSAGQVGSTDTQYF
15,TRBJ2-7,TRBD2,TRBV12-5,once,TGTGCTAGTGGACCCCCTGGACTAGCGGGACGGGAGCAGTACTTC,CASGPPGLAGREQYF
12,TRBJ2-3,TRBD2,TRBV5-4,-,TGTGCCAGCAGCTTTGGCGGGGGGACGCAGTATTTT,CASSFGGGTQYF
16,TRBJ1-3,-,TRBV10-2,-,TGCGCCAGCAGTGAGTCGTTCGGGGACTCTGGAAACACCATATATTTT,CASSESFGDSGNTIYF